A selection of T cell receptor beta chains follows, all from one sample in a study of shared clonotypes between healthy human individuals. TCRdb keeps only in-frame clones here, not all; method: immunoSEQ multiplex PCR. The table has 950,000 to 1,300,000 clones, about three quarters seen once. The sequencing sample was made of memory CD4+ T cells sorted from blood. Receptor source: a man aged 18-30 years in good health. Both conserved end residues are part of each CDR3. A D gene is named only where the DNA matches it firmly. Clone sizes are given selectively: once, few, many, or a class where the clone is expanded.

abundance	d_gene	v_gene	j_gene	CDR3nt	CDR3aa
NA	NA	TRBV7-6	TRBJ2-5	TGTGCCAGCAGCTTGGCGGGCGAGACCCAGTACTTC	CASSLAGETQYF
NA	NA	TRBV7-2	TRBJ2-7	TGTGCCAGCAGCTTAGCTCCCGTAAGGGAGCAGTACTTC	CASSLAPVREQYF
NA	NA	TRBV18	TRBJ1-3	TGTGCCAGCTCATCAGCCGGGACTCCTGGAAACACCATATATTTT	CASSSAGTPGNTIYF
NA	NA	TRBV11-2	TRBJ2-3	TGTGCCAGCAGCTCCGATGGGGGCGTGTCGGTCACGCAGTATTTT	CASSSDGGVSVTQYF
NA	NA	TRBV14	TRBJ1-1	TGTGCCAGCAGCCAAGATCCGACAGGTAGAGCTTTCTTT	CASSQDPTGRAFF
NA	NA	TRBV5-6	TRBJ2-7	TGTGCCAGCAGCTTGAAGGGTAGCTCCTACGAGCAGTACTTC	CASSLKGSSYEQYF
NA	NA	TRBV7-7	TRBJ2-6	TGTGCTAGCAGCCCTGACTCTGGGGCCAACGTCCTGACTTTC	CASSPDSGANVLTF
NA	NA	TRBV30	TRBJ1-2	TGTGCCTGGAGTGTATCTAGGGTCCCCGCAGGCTACACCTTC	CAWSVSRVPAGYTF
NA	TRBD1	TRBV30	TRBJ1-3	TGTGCCTGGGCGACAGGGCTCCTCTCTGGAAACACCATATATTTT	CAWATGLLSGNTIYF
NA	NA	TRBV30	TRBJ2-7	TGTGCAGGGGGGTCCTACGAGCAGTACTTC	CAGGSYEQYF
NA	NA	TRBV5-5	TRBJ2-7	TGTGCCAGCAGCTTGTTGGGAGACGAGCAGTACTTC	CASSLLGDEQYF
NA	NA	TRBV15	TRBJ2-5	TGTGCCACCAGCAGAGTTCATGGACAAGAGACCCAGTACTTC	CATSRVHGQETQYF
NA	NA	TRBV25-1	TRBJ1-2	TGTGCCAGCAGTGAATTGTCACGCCCCGGCTACACCTTC	CASSELSRPGYTF
few	NA	TRBV5-5	TRBJ2-5	TGTGCCAGCAGCTTAGCTGAAACAGAGACCCAGTACTTC	CASSLAETETQYF
few	TRBD1	TRBV29-1	TRBJ1-2	TGCAGCGTCGAGACAGGGAAATATGGCTACACCTTC	CSVETGKYGYTF
NA	NA	TRBV15	TRBJ2-7	TGTGCCACGGCCTGGACGTTAGGGAACGAGCAGTACTTC	CATAWTLGNEQYF
NA	TRBD2	TRBV5-1	TRBJ2-1	TGCGCCAGCAGCGTTAGCGGGGGGTCATACAATGAGCAGTTCTTC	CASSVSGGSYNEQFF
NA	TRBD1	TRBV25-1	TRBJ1-1	TGTGCCAGCAGTGAAAACAGGGGGACTGAAGCTTTCTTT	CASSENRGTEAFF
NA	NA	TRBV5-6	TRBJ1-3	TGTGCCAGCAGCTTGGAAGGTGGTGGAAACACCATATATTTT	CASSLEGGGNTIYF
NA	NA	TRBV10-1	TRBJ2-2	TGCGCCAGCAGTGCAGACGCGAACACCGGGGAGCTGTTTTTT	CASSADANTGELFF
NA	TRBD1	TRBV30	TRBJ1-6	TGTGCCTGGAGGAGACAGGGGGCTAGGGATAATTCACCCCTCCACTTT	CAWRRQGARDNSPLHF
NA	NA	TRBV27	TRBJ2-2	TGTGCCAGCGGTACGACAGCGAACACCGGGGAGCTGTTTTTT	CASGTTANTGELFF
NA	NA	TRBV28	TRBJ1-3	TGTGCCAGCAGCTTGCTAGGGCGAGAAAACACCATATATTTT	CASSLLGRENTIYF
NA	TRBD1	TRBV6-5	TRBJ2-7	TGTGCCAGCAGTTACTCGACAGGGCCCAACGAGCAGTACTTC	CASSYSTGPNEQYF
NA	NA	TRBV27	TRBJ1-6	TGTGCCAGCAGCCAAATTTCGGGACGTATTGATTCACCCCTCCACTTT	CASSQISGRIDSPLHF
few	NA	TRBV6-6	TRBJ2-1	TGTGCCAGCAGTTTCAGTGGAAATGAGCAGTTCTTC	CASSFSGNEQFF
many	NA	TRBV4-2	TRBJ1-3	TGTGCCAGCAGCCAAGCGGACAGCTCTGGAAACACCATATATTTT	CASSQADSSGNTIYF
NA	NA	TRBV6-6	TRBJ2-5	TGTGCCAGCACCGAGGTCCGGATCCTAAAGCAAGAGACCCAGTACTTC	CASTEVRILKQETQYF
once	TRBD2	TRBV13	TRBJ2-3	TGTGCCAGCAGCCCCGGACTAGCGGGGTTAAGATACGCAGTATTT	CASSPGLAGLRYAVF
NA	TRBD1	TRBV10-3	TRBJ1-3	TGTGCCATCAGTAAGCCGACAGGGGGCTCTGGAAACACCATATATTTT	CAISKPTGGSGNTIYF
NA	NA	TRBV11-2	TRBJ2-7	TGTGCCAGCCGCCCTGCACGAGGGGGCTACGAGCAGTACTTC	CASRPARGGYEQYF
once	NA	TRBV9	TRBJ1-3	TGTGCCAGCAGCGCGACGGATTTCTCTGGAAACACCATATATTTT	CASSATDFSGNTIYF
few	NA	TRBV18	TRBJ2-2	TGTGCCAGCTCACCACCTTGGGGAGTGAACACCGGGGAGCTGTTTTTT	CASSPPWGVNTGELFF
many	TRBD2	TRBV5-1	TRBJ2-5	TGCGCCAGCAGCTTGGCCGGACTAGCGGGGGGGCGTGAGACCCAGTACTTC	CASSLAGLAGGRETQYF
NA	NA	TRBV19	TRBJ1-1	TGTGCCAGTAGTATAGACGAAAGTACTGAAGCTTTCTTT	CASSIDESTEAFF
NA	NA	TRBV2	TRBJ2-6	TGTGCCAGCAAGAAAGGTGGCTCTGGGGCCAACGTCCTGACTTTC	CASKKGGSGANVLTF
NA	NA	TRBV10-1	TRBJ2-7	TGCGCCACAAGACAGTTAGTCTACGAGCAGTACTTC	CATRQLVYEQYF